This T cell receptor (beta chain) came from a study of CD8 T cells in ankylosing spondylitis. Whole-study findings and limits: A motif in TCR beta, a set of several highly homologous variants, appeared characteristic of ankylosing spondylitis blood. Significant enrichment of disease-linked clones was reportedly seen in matched ankylosing spondylitis synovial fluid. Peripheral blood samples showed relatively rare disease-linked clones, and these clones were CD8+. Some of the motif variants had earlier been found in reactive arthritis patients' fluid and blood.

It was by quantitative 5'-RACE with molecular barcodes that TCR beta libraries were made. TCRdb redid the calling of the 5' RACE reads with MiXCR, one entry per CDR3 protein. The repertoire holds approximately 540,000 distinct CDR3 sequences, with about an eighth as singletons. CDR3 length equals 16 residues. The germline CDR1 and CDR2 sequences are SGHNT and YYREEE (reference sequence). Trimming cost V 4 bases and J 5 bases; bases outside gene matches: 9. As to this clonotype: Antigen: not known.

Sequences were obtained from blood, either unsorted or a sorted T cell fraction (not recorded which). The sequence was obtained from a male donor with ankylosing spondylitis. V and J are TRBV5-4 and TRBJ2-5; 12 bases agree with TRBD2. CDR3 in DNA: TGTGCCAGCAGCCGCCAGACTAGCGGGAGAGATGAGACCCAGTACTTC. This sequence encodes CASSRQTSGRDETQYF.